Detailed here is one T cell receptor beta chain. The target antigen is unknown. The entry originates in a study of shared clonotypes between healthy human individuals. Study-wide points: In general, naive subsets displayed greater estimated richness than memory subsets did.

Here immunoSEQ multiplex PCR was the method, and the copy in TCRdb shows in-frame clones only, minus some. Counted here are around 300,000 clones, around 86% occurring once; the ten biggest clones make up around 15%. CDR3 length equals 16 residues. Trimming took 3 bases from V and 5 from J; bases not matched to a gene: 9. The chain is built from TRBV23-1 and TRBJ2-5, with 10 nucleotides matching TRBD2. TRBV23-1 counts as an open reading frame of uncertain function. The TCR sequence derives from a man younger than 35 in good health. Sequencing was performed on memory CD8+ T cells sorted from blood. The sample's subset: CD45RO+ cells pooled with CCR7-negative TemRA cells. Written as DNA, the CDR3 is TGCGCCAGCAGTCATTTCTGTGGGACTAGCGAGGAGACCCAGTACTTC. This gives the protein CASSHFCGTSEETQYF.